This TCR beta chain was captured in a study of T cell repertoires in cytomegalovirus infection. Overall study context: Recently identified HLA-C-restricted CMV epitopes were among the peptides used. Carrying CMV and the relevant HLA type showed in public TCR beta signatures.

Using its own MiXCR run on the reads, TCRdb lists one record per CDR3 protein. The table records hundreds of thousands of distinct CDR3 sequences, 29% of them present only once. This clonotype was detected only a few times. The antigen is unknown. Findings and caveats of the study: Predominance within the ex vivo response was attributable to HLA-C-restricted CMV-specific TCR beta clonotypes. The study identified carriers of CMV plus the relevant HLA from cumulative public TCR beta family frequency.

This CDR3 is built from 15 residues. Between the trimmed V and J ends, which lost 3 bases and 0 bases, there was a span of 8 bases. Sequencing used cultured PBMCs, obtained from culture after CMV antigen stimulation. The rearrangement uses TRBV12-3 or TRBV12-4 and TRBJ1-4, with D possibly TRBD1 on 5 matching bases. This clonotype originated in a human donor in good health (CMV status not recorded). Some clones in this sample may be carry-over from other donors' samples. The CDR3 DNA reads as TGTGCCAGCAGTTTCCAGGGCGCAACTAATGAAAAACTGTTTTTT. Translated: CASSFQGATNEKLFF.